This entry lists 19 T cell receptor beta chains sequenced from one sample in a study of vaccination effects on CD4 cells after COVID-19. Their target antigens are unknown. Viral peptide pool expansion of antigen-specific CD4+ T cells preceded sequencing in the ViraFEST assay. CD4+ T cell isolation took place after 10 days of culture. Either the mRNA-1273 or the BNT162b2 vaccine was given to participants as two doses. Here immunoSEQ multiplex PCR was the method, and the copy in TCRdb shows in-frame clones only, minus some. Counted here are about 72,000 clones, roughly four fifths occurring once; the ten biggest clones make up approximately 1.3%. The sequencing used CD4+ T cells from PBMCs cultured with HCoV-229E spike peptides, collected after COVID-19 vaccination. These receptors were collected from a human donor who received a COVID-19 vaccine.

This chain joins TRBV24-1 and TRBJ2-3; D might be TRBD2 (5 bases). Looked up from germline, CDR1 is KGHDR and CDR2 is SFDVKD. V gave up 1 base and J gave up 5 bases, with 12 bases separating them. The CDR3 covers 15 residues. In nucleotides, the CDR3 is TGTGCCACCAGTGATTTTATCGAGGGAAAAGATACGCAGTATTTT. The encoded protein is CATSDFIEGKDTQYF.

The V gene is TRBV7-2, the J gene TRBJ2-7; a weak D match, TRBD1 (6 bases). From germline, CDR1 is SGHTA and CDR2 FQGNSA. The CDR3 runs to 14 residues. Trimming removed 0 bases at V and 1 base at J, with 7 bases between. CDR3 sequence (DNA): TGTGCCAGCAGCTTAGCGACAGGTTCCTACGAGCAGTACGTC. Its translation is CASSLATGSYEQYV.

The rearrangement joins TRBV30 to TRBJ1-5, with 8 bases matching TRBD1. The trim removed 3 bases at V and 4 bases at J, leaving 5 bases unmatched. Germline V gene data show CDR1 as GTSNPN and CDR2 as SVGIG (reference sequence). This CDR3 region has 14 residues. The CDR3 nucleotides read TGTGCCTGGAGCCCAGGGGGCGGGAATCAGCCCCAGCATTTT. It codes for CAWSPGGGNQPQHF.

The V and J genes are TRBV19 and TRBJ2-3, with 8 bases that match TRBD2. The J segment lost 2 bases and the V segment lost 7 bases, leaving 8 bases of the junction unmatched. CDR1 LNHDA and CDR2 SQIVND come from the germline V gene (reference sequence). The CDR3 has 15 amino acids. The CDR3, as DNA: TGTGCCAGTACCGGGGCTAGCGGGCCCACAGATACGCAGTATTTT. As protein: CASTGASGPTDTQYF.

The chain links TRBV30 to TRBJ2-2, with 7 bases aligning to TRBD2. The V segment lost 3 bases and the J segment 1 base; nucleotides outside the gene matches: 8. CDR1 is GTSNPN and CDR2 is SVGIG in the germline V gene (reference sequence). The CDR3 is 16 residues long. CDR3 residues: CAWSLGGGGNTGELFF. CDR3 nucleotide sequence: TGTGCCTGGAGCCTTGGCGGCGGGGGGAACACCGGGGAGCTGTTTTTT. Filled out from reference TRBV30 and TRBJ2-2, the complete variable domain reads SQTIHQWPATLVQPVGSPLSLECTVEGTSNPNLYWYRQAAGRGLQLLFYSVGIGQISSEVPQNLSASRPQDRQFILSSKKLLLSDSGFYLCAWSLGGGGNTGELFFGEGSRLTVL.

This chain connects TRBV28 to TRBJ1-5; the D gene is possibly TRBD1 (5 bases). With 6 bases removed from V and 0 bases from J, the gap between germline ends came to 12 bases. CDR1 and CDR2 from the germline V gene are MDHEN and SYDVKM. The CDR3 loop spans 15 amino acids. In DNA, the CDR3 is TGTGCCAGCAGCGAAGACAGTTATAGCAATCAGCCCCAGCATTTT. Protein product: CASSEDSYSNQPQHF.

The CDR3 protein is CASSSDTTSGQTYEQYV. As DNA, the CDR3 is TGTGCCAGCAGCTCCGATACGACTAGCGGGCAGACCTACGAGCAGTACGTC. J is TRBJ2-7 and V is TRBV11-3; TRBD2 agrees at 10 bases. The length of the CDR3 is 17 residues. V lost 4 bases and J lost 2; bases outside the gene matches: 11. Germline lookup yields CDR1 SGHNT and CDR2 YENEEA.

This sequence joins TRBV9 and TRBJ2-1, with unresolved D. This CDR3 region has 15 residues. CDR1 is SGDLS, CDR2 YYNGEE, per germline. Trimming took 4 bases from V and 2 from J, leaving 13 bases between them. The CDR3 DNA follows: TGTGCCAGCAGCCCCGGATTGGGCCCCTACAATGAGCAGTTCTTC. Translation: CASSPGLGPYNEQFF.

This sequence joins TRBV3-1 (or the pseudogene TRBV3-2) and TRBJ1-5; D might be TRBD1 (5 bases). Germline V gives CDR1 LGHDT, CDR2 YNNKEL (reference sequence). V was cut by 3 bases and J by 6 bases, with 9 bases left in between. The CDR3 sequence is 13 residues long. The chain's CDR3 is CASSHGTSQPQHF. The CDR3 region has the DNA TGTGCCAGCAGCCATGGGACGAGTCAGCCCCAGCATTTT.

J is TRBJ1-6 and V is TRBV7-9, with 12 bases identical to TRBD1. Germline CDR1 is SEHNR and CDR2 is FQNEAQ (reference sequence). CDR3 length: 15 amino acids. V lost 5 bases to trimming and J lost 14 bases; unmatched junction nucleotides: 10. CDR3 nucleotides: TGTGCCAGCAGCCTCGCCGGGACAGGGGGCGTATCCCTCCACTTT. Its translation is CASSLAGTGGVSLHF.

The chain joins TRBV7-2 to TRBJ2-1; D possibly matches TRBD1 or TRBD2 (7 bases each). The V end was cut by 1 base, the J end by 6 bases, with 19 bases between. The germline V gene has CDR1 SGHTA and CDR2 FQGNSA. CDR3 length: 17 amino acids. The CDR3 coding sequence is TGTGCCAGCAGCTTAGGCCCAGGGGGGGGCTTGGGCAATGAGCAGTTCTTC. Translating gives CASSLGPGGGLGNEQFF.

The V call is TRBV5-5, the J call TRBJ1-1; D gene ambiguous. The CDR3 consists of 12 residues. The V and J ends lost 4 bases and 1 base respectively, with 5 bases between them. Germline V gene data show CDR1 as SGHKS and CDR2 as YYEKEE (reference sequence). The CDR3 DNA reads as TGTGCCAGCAGCCAGACGAACACTGAAGCTTTCTTT. Amino acid sequence: CASSQTNTEAFF.

The CDR3 loop is CASSQDPGYNEQFF. In nucleotides, the CDR3 is TGTGCCAGCAGCCAAGATCCGGGCTACAATGAGCAGTTCTTC. J is TRBJ2-1 and V is TRBV3-1 (or the pseudogene TRBV3-2), with D unclear. CDR1 is LGHDT and CDR2 is YNNKEL in the germline V gene (reference sequence). V lost 0 bases and J 3 bases, leaving 6 bases between the germline ends. The CDR3 loop spans 14 amino acids.

CDR3 coding DNA: TGCGCCAGCAGCTTGGAGAGGGGGGCGATTCATAATGAGCAGTTCTTC. Translation: CASSLERGAIHNEQFF. The chain has TRBV5-1 and TRBJ2-1, with D perhaps TRBD1 or TRBD2 (6 bases each). The CDR3 extends over 16 amino acids. Trimming shortened V by 0 bases and J by 7 bases, and 17 bases separated the two germline ends. CDR1 and CDR2 from the germline V gene are SGHRS and YFSETQ.

This clone was picked up a small number of times. This rearrangement joins TRBV14 to TRBJ2-2; D remains ambiguous. Germline V gene data show CDR1 as SGHDN and CDR2 as FVKESK. This CDR3 spans 15 amino acids. Trimming left V 3 bases short and J 2 bases short, with 10 bases between. CDR3 nucleotides: TGTGCCAGCAGCCATAGTAGGCTTAACACCGGGGAGCTGTTTTTT. Amino acids: CASSHSRLNTGELFF.

This clone was counted only a few times. This chain joins TRBV2 and TRBJ1-6; D is unclear. The V end lost 0 bases, the J end lost 8 bases, and 8 bases lay between the germline ends. Germline V lookup: CDR1 SNHLY, CDR2 FYNNEI. The CDR3 sequence is 14 residues long. The CDR3 here is CASSEAPADSPLHF. CDR3 nucleotide sequence: TGTGCCAGCAGTGAAGCGCCCGCGGATTCACCCCTCCACTTT.

This chain joins TRBV5-4 and TRBJ2-6, with TRBD2 as a possible D gene (7 bases). Per germline, CDR1 SGHNT and CDR2 YYREEE (reference sequence). Trimming pared 3 bases from V and 4 bases from J, leaving 17 bases between. The CDR3 consists of 17 residues. Here the CDR3 DNA reads TGTGCCAGCAGCTGGGGGGGCCAGCCGTCGGGGGCCAACGTCCTGACTTTC. Its protein product is CASSWGGQPSGANVLTF.

The rearrangement links TRBV24-1 to TRBJ2-3; D remains ambiguous. The CDR3 sequence is 13 residues long. Trimming left V 7 bases short and J 0 bases short, with 7 bases between. Looked up from germline, CDR1 is KGHDR and CDR2 is SFDVKD. CDR3 in DNA: TGTGCCACCAGGGGGTCTAGCACAGATACGCAGTATTTT. Encoded protein: CATRGSSTDTQYF.

The chain is built from TRBV28 and TRBJ2-1; D remains ambiguous. Trimming removed 2 bases from V and 4 bases from J, with 6 bases in between. Germline V gene data show CDR1 as MDHEN and CDR2 as SYDVKM. The CDR3 length is 13 residues. CDR3 loop: CASSLDGYNEQFF. The CDR3 bases are TGTGCCAGCAGTTTAGACGGATACAATGAGCAGTTCTTC.